Shown below are 9 T cell receptor beta chains from a single sample sequenced in a study of T cell clonality in common variable immunodeficiency. Produced via immunoSEQ multiplex PCR; TCRdb's table is partial and in-frame only. The sample holds approximately 37,000 clones, and no clone turns up only once. The source material was peripheral blood mononuclear cells. The receptors here all came from a person between 18 and 75 years old in good health.

This clone was counted at least ten times. The sequence runs out 3 residues before the end of the CDR3; the remainder is reconstructed from the germline J gene. The chain employs TRBV12-3 or TRBV12-4 and TRBJ2-3; the match to TRBD2 covers 8 bases. V shed 6 bases and J 4 bases; nucleotides not matched to a gene: 6. The CDR3 has 14 amino acids. Incomplete CDR3 DNA: TGTGCCAGCAGACCCGGACTAGCAGCAGATACG. It codes for CASRPGLAADT. The entire CDR3 reads CASRPGLAADTQYF.

This clone was found a few times. A clone one base away is much larger, so this may be a read error. The CDR3 goes on 3 residues after the read ends, and that part is filled in from the germline J gene. The chain has TRBV30 and TRBJ2-3; 10 positions match TRBD2. The CDR3 extends over 16 amino acids. Germline V gene lookup returns CDR1 GTSNPN and CDR2 SVGIG (reference sequence). CDR3 bases read: TGTGCCTGGAGTATCGGGCTAGCGGGAGTCCGGGAGACG. It codes for CAWSIGLAGVRET. The whole CDR3 sequence reads CAWSIGLAGVRETQYF.

Ten or more counts support this clone. With the read ending 3 residues before the CDR3 end, the germline J gene is used to fill in that end. This sequence joins TRBV11-2 and TRBJ2-4, with TRBD1 matching over 8 bases. CDR1 is SGHAT, CDR2 FQNNGV, per germline. There are 13 residues in the CDR3. Here the CDR3 reads CASSLGTGSPQYF. Partial CDR3 DNA: TGTGCCAGCAGCTTAGGGACAGGGAGTCCT.

This clone was seen ten or more times. Read data end 3 residues before the CDR3 end; the end is taken from the germline J gene. The V call is TRBV5-4, the J call TRBJ1-3, with D hard to call. Germline values: CDR1 SGHNT, CDR2 YYREEE (reference sequence). This CDR3 is 14 amino acids long. Trimming removed 5 bases at V and 1 base at J, with 10 bases between. CDR3 in amino acids: CASSNPQSGNTIYF. CDR3 DNA (partial): TGTGCCAGCAGTAACCCCCAGTCTGGAAACACC.

This clone came up many times. Read data end 3 residues before the CDR3 end; the end is taken from the germline J gene. The chain is built from TRBV5-6 and TRBJ1-1; a weak D match, TRBD1 (5 bases). Trimming pared 1 base from V and 6 bases from J, leaving 10 bases between. Germline-derived CDR1 and CDR2 are SGHDT and YYEEEE. The length of the CDR3 is 13 residues. CDR3 in amino acids: CASSLRGISEAFF. The CDR3 DNA, read in part, is TGTGCCAGCAGCTTGAGGGGTATCTCTGAA.

Turning to this clone: From the germline J gene comes the end of the CDR3, since the read stops 3 residues before it. The V call is TRBV7-3, the J call TRBJ2-1; 7 bases fit TRBD1. The CDR3 is 15 amino acids. The ends lost 1 base at V and 3 bases at J; junction bases unmatched: 3. Germline V gene sequence: CDR1 SGHTA, CDR2 FQGTGA. The sequenced part of the CDR3 DNA is TGTGCCAGCAGCTTAATAGGGGGCGACTACAATGAG. Its translation is CASSLIGGDYNE. The full CDR3 is CASSLIGGDYNEQFF.

This clone qualifies as medium-sized. Sequencing ends 3 residues short of the CDR3 end; the germline J gene provides the rest. This chain links TRBV10-3 with TRBJ2-3; 12 positions agree with TRBD2. Germline V gives CDR1 ENHRY, CDR2 SYGVKD. This CDR3 spans 15 amino acids. With V trimmed by 7 bases and J by 3 bases, 5 bases remained unmatched. The CDR3 bases that were read are TGTGCCATCACCCCGACTAGCGGGAGAACAGATACG. Protein: CAITPTSGRTDT. The whole CDR3 sequence is CAITPTSGRTDTQYF.

This clone was found many times. Read data end 3 residues before the CDR3 end; the end is taken from the germline J gene. The V and J genes are TRBV28 and TRBJ2-3; 8 bases match TRBD2. V lost 6 bases, J lost 5 bases, and 10 bases stayed unmatched. Looked up from germline, CDR1 is MDHEN and CDR2 is SYDVKM. The CDR3 length is 15 residues. CDR3 loop: CASSPPGLAGDTQYF. CDR3 DNA (partial): TGTGCCAGCAGCCCCCCGGGCCTAGCGGGAGATACG.

This clone appeared many times. The missing CDR3 end, 3 residues past where the read stops, is filled in from the germline J gene. This chain uses TRBV4-1 with TRBJ1-2, with D unresolved. This CDR3 comprises 16 residues. The germline CDR1 and CDR2 sequences are MGHRA and YSYEKL. V lost 0 bases to trimming and J lost 2 bases, with 13 bases between them. The DNA read from the CDR3 is TGCGCCAGCAGCCAAGAAGGCGGCGGCGGAAACTATGGC. Protein: CASSQEGGGGNYG. The whole CDR3 protein reads CASSQEGGGGNYGYTF.